This entry concerns a single T cell receptor beta chain. This sample stems from a study of OX40 agonist ivuxolimab in advanced cancers. Study at large: There were three patients with partial responses, one having hepatocellular carcinoma and two cutaneous melanoma.

TCRdb's copy holds only in-frame clones and misses some; the assay was immunoSEQ multiplex PCR. The table includes more than 70,000 clones, 81% detected once. Sequencing used CD4+ or CD8+ T cells sorted from blood, obtained in a trial of the OX40 agonist ivuxolimab. This receptor was taken from an adult with an advanced solid tumor such as melanoma, head and neck, liver or kidney cancer.

CDR3 sequence reads: CASSSGQATNEKLFF. CDR3 nucleotides: TGTGCCAGCAGCTCGGGACAGGCAACTAATGAAAAACTGTTTTTT. The V gene is TRBV11-3, the J gene TRBJ1-4; 8 nucleotides match TRBD1. V dropped 4 bases and J dropped 0; count of bases not matched to a gene: 1. The length of the CDR3 is 15 residues. Germline V gives CDR1 SGHNT, CDR2 YENEEA. Full variable domain (rest looked up from reference TRBV11-3 and TRBJ1-4): EAGVVQSPRYKIIEKKQPVAFWCNPISGHNTLYWYLQNLGQGPELLIRYENEEAVDDSQLPKDRFSAERLKGVDSTLKIQPAELGDSAVYLCASSSGQATNEKLFFGSGTQLSVL.